This T cell receptor beta chain was captured by sequencing in a study of blood T cell repertoires in COVID-19. Germline CDR1 and CDR2: SGDLS and YYNGEE. With 2 bases removed from V and 7 bases from J, the gap between germline ends came to 7 bases. The CDR3 runs 13 residues. How the authors handled the data: Reference gene primers were amplified, and this amplification served to estimate nucleated cell counts. Method: immunoSEQ multiplex PCR; TCRdb's copy keeps in-frame clones and lacks some. From that table come the V and J calls and clone size; the DNA was used to work out D and trimming. The sample shows tens of thousands of clones, roughly 90% of them seen only once.

This receptor was taken from a man aged 50-59 years with acute or convalescent COVID-19. The genes are TRBV9 and TRBJ1-6; D is ambiguous. Sequenced sample: peripheral blood. The CDR3 sequence is CASSVGGNSPLHF. The CDR3, as DNA: TGTGCCAGCAGCGTTGGCGGAAATTCACCCCTCCACTTT.